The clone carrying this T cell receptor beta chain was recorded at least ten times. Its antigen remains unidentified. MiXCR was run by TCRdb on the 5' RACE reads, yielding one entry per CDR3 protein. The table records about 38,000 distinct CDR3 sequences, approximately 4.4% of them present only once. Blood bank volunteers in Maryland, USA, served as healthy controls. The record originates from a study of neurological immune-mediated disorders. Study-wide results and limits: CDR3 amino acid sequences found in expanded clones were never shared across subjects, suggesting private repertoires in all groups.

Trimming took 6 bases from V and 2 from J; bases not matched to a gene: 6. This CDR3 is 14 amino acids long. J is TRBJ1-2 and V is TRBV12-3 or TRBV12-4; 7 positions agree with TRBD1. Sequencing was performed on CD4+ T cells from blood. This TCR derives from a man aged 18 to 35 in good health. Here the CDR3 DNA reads TGTGCCAGCAGCCGGACAGGCAAAAACTATGGCTACACCTTC. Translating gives CASSRTGKNYGYTF.